The sequence of this T cell receptor (beta chain) was determined in a study of blood T cell repertoires in COVID-19. Study-level background: PBMCs, B-cell-depleted T cells, or T cells were the source of the cDNA or gDNA that made up the material.

Original data processing: How many nucleated cells were present was estimated from reference gene primer amplification. Sequenced by immunoSEQ multiplex PCR; TCRdb stores in-frame clones only, minus some. V and J calls and clone size are given by that table; D and trimming were obtained from the DNA. The sample includes roughly 78,000 clones, approximately 89% of them seen just once. CDR1 LGHNA and CDR2 YSLEER come from the germline V gene. The CDR3 has 15 amino acids. Trimming pared 0 bases from V and 3 bases from J, leaving 9 bases between. This chain joins TRBV4-3 and TRBJ2-1, with unresolved D. The receptor's source is a woman aged 55-69 years with acute or convalescent COVID-19. The specimen sequenced was peripheral blood. CDR3 coding DNA: TGCGCCAGCAGCCAAGAGAGGCGGAACTACAATGAGCAGTTCTTC. Amino acids: CASSQERRNYNEQFF.